The rows below give T cell receptor beta chains drawn from one sample of a study of glioma-infiltrating T cells. Using its own MiXCR run on the multiplex PCR reads, TCRdb lists one record per CDR3 protein. The sample shows about 190,000 distinct CDR3 sequences, 32% of them seen only once. The sequenced sample was glioma tissue, nonneoplastic brain tissue, or PBMCs (not recorded which). These receptors all stem from a human donor with low-grade glioma or glioblastoma, undergoing nonglioma brain surgery, or in good health (not recorded which). The CDR3 runs from the conserved cysteine through the conserved F or W. The order of the fields is CDR3 length, clone size, D gene, J gene, V gene, CDR3 DNA, CDR3 protein. D genes are given only for firm matches. The size field is filled for only some rows; it gives once, few, many or a size class.

CDR3 length: 14
clone size: many
D gene: .
J gene: TRBJ1-2
V gene: TRBV27
CDR3 DNA: TGTGCCAGCAGTTTACGTAGGGAGAACTATGGCTACACCTTC
CDR3 protein: CASSLRRENYGYTF

CDR3 length: 14
clone size: many
D gene: .
J gene: TRBJ2-7
V gene: TRBV20-1
CDR3 DNA: TGCAGTGCTAGTCCGCCAGGGAACACCTACGAGCAGTACTTC
CDR3 protein: CSASPPGNTYEQYF

CDR3 length: 15
clone size: many
D gene: .
J gene: TRBJ2-7
V gene: TRBV4-3
CDR3 DNA: TGCGCCAGCAGCCAAGATAGTAGCCGCACCTACGAGCAGTACTTC
CDR3 protein: CASSQDSSRTYEQYF

CDR3 length: 17
clone size: .
D gene: TRBD2
J gene: TRBJ2-7
V gene: TRBV11-2
CDR3 DNA: TGTGCCAGCAGCTTAGGACCGGGACTAGCTTGGGGCTACGAGCAGTACTTC
CDR3 protein: CASSLGPGLAWGYEQYF

CDR3 length: 12
clone size: many
D gene: .
J gene: TRBJ2-7
V gene: TRBV7-2
CDR3 DNA: TGTGCCAGCAGTACAGTACAGGCGGAGCAGTACTTC
CDR3 protein: CASSTVQAEQYF

CDR3 length: 12
clone size: .
D gene: .
J gene: TRBJ2-7
V gene: TRBV18
CDR3 DNA: TGTGCCAGCTCACGTATGGACTACGAGCAGTACTTC
CDR3 protein: CASSRMDYEQYF

CDR3 length: 14
clone size: many
D gene: .
J gene: TRBJ2-7
V gene: TRBV6-6
CDR3 DNA: TGTGCCAGCAGTTACTCGACAGGAGACTACGAGCAGTACTTC
CDR3 protein: CASSYSTGDYEQYF

CDR3 length: 19
clone size: .
D gene: TRBD2
J gene: TRBJ2-1
V gene: TRBV4-3
CDR3 DNA: TGCGCCAGCAGCCAACGCCTACTAGCGGGGAGAACTCTTGGCAATGAGCATTTCTTC
CDR3 protein: CASSQRLLAGRTLGNEHFF

CDR3 length: 12
clone size: .
D gene: .
J gene: TRBJ2-1
V gene: TRBV14
CDR3 DNA: TGTGCCAGCAGCCAAGTGAACTCGGTACAGTTCTTC
CDR3 protein: CASSQVNSVQFF

CDR3 length: 15
clone size: many
D gene: .
J gene: TRBJ1-5
V gene: TRBV7-2
CDR3 DNA: TGTGCCAGCAGCTCGTCAGGATATGGCAATCAGCCCCAGCATTTT
CDR3 protein: CASSSSGYGNQPQHF

CDR3 length: 13
clone size: many
D gene: TRBD2
J gene: TRBJ2-1
V gene: TRBV20-1
CDR3 DNA: TGCAGTGCTCCGGGACTAGCGGGACCTGAGCAGTTCTTC
CDR3 protein: CSAPGLAGPEQFF

CDR3 length: 13
clone size: .
D gene: TRBD1
J gene: TRBJ2-1
V gene: TRBV12-3/TRBV12-4
CDR3 DNA: TGTGCCAGCAGTCTTACAGGGGAGCGTGAGCAGTTCTTC
CDR3 protein: CASSLTGEREQFF

CDR3 length: 14
clone size: many
D gene: .
J gene: TRBJ2-1
V gene: TRBV4-2
CDR3 DNA: TGTGCCAGCAGCCAGGTATCTCAGTACAATGAGCAGTTCTTC
CDR3 protein: CASSQVSQYNEQFF

CDR3 length: 16
clone size: few
D gene: .
J gene: TRBJ1-5
V gene: TRBV19
CDR3 DNA: TGTGCCAGTAGTATAGCCCTGACAGGTCCCAATCAGCCCCAGCATTTT
CDR3 protein: CASSIALTGPNQPQHF